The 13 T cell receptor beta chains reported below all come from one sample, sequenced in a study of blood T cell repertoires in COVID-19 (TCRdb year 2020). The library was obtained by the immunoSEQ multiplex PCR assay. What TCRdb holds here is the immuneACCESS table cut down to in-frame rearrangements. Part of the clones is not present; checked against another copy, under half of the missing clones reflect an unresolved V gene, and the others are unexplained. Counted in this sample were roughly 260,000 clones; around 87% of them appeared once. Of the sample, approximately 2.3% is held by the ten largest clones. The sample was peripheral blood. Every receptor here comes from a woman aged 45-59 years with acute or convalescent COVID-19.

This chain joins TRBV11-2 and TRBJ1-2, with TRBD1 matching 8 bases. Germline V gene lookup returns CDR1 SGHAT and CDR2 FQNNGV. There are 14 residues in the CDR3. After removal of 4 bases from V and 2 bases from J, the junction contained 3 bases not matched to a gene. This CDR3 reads CASSSRQGNYGYTF. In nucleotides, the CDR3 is TGTGCCAGCAGCTCACGACAGGGGAACTATGGCTACACCTTC. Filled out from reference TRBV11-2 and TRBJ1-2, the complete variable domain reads EAGVAQSPRYKIIEKRQSVAFWCNPISGHATLYWYQQILGQGPKLLIQFQNNGVVDDSQLPKDRFSAERLKGVDSTLKIQPAKLEDSAVYLCASSSRQGNYGYTFGSGTRLTVV.

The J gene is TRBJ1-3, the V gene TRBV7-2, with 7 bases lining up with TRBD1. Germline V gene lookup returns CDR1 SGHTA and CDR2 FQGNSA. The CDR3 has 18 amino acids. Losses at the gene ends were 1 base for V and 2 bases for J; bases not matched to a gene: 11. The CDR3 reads CASSLVGYRGGTGNTIYF. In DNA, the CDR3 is TGTGCCAGCAGCTTAGTAGGGTACAGGGGCGGCACTGGAAACACCATATATTTT.

In DNA form, the CDR3 reads TGTGCCAGCTCACCACCGTCCCCGGGACAGGGAGATGGGACCCAGTACTTC. This sequence encodes CASSPPSPGQGDGTQYF. The chain carries TRBV18 and TRBJ2-5, with 9 bases that match TRBD1. V lost 0 bases, J lost 7 bases, and 12 bases stayed unmatched. Germline V lookup: CDR1 KGHSH, CDR2 LQKENI. The CDR3 has 17 residues.

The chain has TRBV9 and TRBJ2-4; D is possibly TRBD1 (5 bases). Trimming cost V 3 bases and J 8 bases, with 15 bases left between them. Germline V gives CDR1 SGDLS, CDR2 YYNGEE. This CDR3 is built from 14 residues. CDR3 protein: CASSAGHGMDIQYF. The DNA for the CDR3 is TGTGCCAGCAGCGCCGGACACGGTATGGACATTCAGTACTTC.

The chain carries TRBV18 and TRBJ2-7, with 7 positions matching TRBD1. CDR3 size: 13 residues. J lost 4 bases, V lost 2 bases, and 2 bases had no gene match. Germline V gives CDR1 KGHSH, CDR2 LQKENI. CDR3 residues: CASSPGQEYEQYF. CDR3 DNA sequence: TGTGCCAGCTCACCAGGACAGGAATACGAGCAGTACTTC. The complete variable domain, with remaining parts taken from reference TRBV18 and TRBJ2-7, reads NAGVMQNPRHLVRRRGQEARLRCSPMKGHSHVYWYRQLPEEGLKFMVYLQKENIIDESGMPKERFSAEFPKEGPSILRIQQVVRGDSAAYFCASSPGQEYEQYFGPGTRLTVT.

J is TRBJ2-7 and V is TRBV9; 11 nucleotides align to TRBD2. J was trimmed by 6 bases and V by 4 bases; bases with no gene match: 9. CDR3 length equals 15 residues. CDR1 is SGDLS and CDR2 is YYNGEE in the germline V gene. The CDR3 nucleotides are TGTGCCAGCAGCCCCACTAGCGGGAGTGTGCCCGAGCAGTACTTC. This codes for CASSPTSGSVPEQYF.

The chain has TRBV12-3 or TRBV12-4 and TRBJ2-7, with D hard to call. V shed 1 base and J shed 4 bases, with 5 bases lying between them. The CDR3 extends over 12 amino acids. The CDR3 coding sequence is TGTGCCAGCAGTTTAGGGAGATACGAGCAGTACTTC. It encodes CASSLGRYEQYF.

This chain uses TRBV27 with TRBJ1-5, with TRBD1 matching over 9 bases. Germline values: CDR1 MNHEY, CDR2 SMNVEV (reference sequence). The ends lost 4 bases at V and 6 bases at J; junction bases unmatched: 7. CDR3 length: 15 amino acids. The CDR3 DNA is TGTGCCAGCAGTTCCCGGGACAGGGCCGCTCAGCCCCAGCATTTT. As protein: CASSSRDRAAQPQHF.

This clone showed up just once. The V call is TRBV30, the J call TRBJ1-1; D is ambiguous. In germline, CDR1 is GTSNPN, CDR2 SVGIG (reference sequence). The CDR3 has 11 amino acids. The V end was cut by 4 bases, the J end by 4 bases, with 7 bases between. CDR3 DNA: TGTGCCTGGACCCGAGGCACTGAAGCTTTCTTT. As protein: CAWTRGTEAFF.

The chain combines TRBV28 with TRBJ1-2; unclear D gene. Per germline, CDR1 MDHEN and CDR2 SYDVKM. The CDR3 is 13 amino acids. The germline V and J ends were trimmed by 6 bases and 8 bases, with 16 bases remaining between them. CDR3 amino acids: CASRSTELTGYTF. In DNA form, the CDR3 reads TGTGCCAGCAGGAGTACAGAGCTCACCGGCTACACCTTC.

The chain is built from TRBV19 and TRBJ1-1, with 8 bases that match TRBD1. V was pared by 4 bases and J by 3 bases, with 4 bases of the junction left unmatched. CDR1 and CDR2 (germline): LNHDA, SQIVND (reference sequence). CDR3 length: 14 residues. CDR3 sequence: CASSTQGADTEAFF. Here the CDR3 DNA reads TGTGCCAGTAGTACGCAGGGGGCCGACACTGAAGCTTTCTTT.

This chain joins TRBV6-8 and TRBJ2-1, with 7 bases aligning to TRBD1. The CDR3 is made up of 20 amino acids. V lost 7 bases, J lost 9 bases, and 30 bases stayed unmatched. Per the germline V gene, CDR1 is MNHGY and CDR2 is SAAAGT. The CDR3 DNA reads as TGTGCCAGCACTTCAAAATATCCGGGGACAGAGTTCCCCTTATTGGGTGAGCAGTTCTTC. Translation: CASTSKYPGTEFPLLGEQFF.

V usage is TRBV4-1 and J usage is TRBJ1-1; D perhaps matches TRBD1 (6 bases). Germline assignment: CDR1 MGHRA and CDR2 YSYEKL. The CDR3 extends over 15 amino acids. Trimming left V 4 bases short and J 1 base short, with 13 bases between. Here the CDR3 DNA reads TGCGCCAGCAGCCCTTGGGGGCACTCGAACACTGAAGCTTTCTTT. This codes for CASSPWGHSNTEAFF.